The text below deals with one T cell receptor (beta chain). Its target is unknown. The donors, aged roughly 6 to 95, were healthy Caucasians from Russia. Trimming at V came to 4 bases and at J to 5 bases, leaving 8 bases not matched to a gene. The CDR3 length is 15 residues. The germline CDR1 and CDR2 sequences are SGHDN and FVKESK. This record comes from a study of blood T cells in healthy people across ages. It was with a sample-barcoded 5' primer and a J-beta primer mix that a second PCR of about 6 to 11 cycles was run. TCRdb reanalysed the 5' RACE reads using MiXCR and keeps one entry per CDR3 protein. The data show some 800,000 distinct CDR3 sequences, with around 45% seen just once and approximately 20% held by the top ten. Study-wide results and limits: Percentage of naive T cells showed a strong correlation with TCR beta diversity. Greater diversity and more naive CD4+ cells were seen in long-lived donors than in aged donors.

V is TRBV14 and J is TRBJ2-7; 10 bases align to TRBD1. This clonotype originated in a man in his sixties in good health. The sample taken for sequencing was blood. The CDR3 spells CASSPYGQGVHEQYF. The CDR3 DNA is TGTGCCAGCAGCCCGTACGGACAGGGGGTCCACGAGCAGTACTTC. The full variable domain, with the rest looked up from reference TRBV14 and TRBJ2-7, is EAGVTQFPSHSVIEKGQTVTLRCDPISGHDNLYWYRRVMGKEIKFLLHFVKESKQDESGMPNNRFLAERTGGTYSTLKVQPAELEDSGVYFCASSPYGQGVHEQYFGPGTRLTVT.